A single sample is the source of the 26 T cell receptor beta chains below, sequenced in a study of early T cells in non-severe SARS-CoV-2 infection. Via MiXCR, TCRdb re-called the 5' RACE reads, giving one row per CDR3 protein. This table holds more than 20,000 distinct CDR3 sequences, about 5.5% found once. The sample consisted of whole blood. The receptors were gathered from an adult who was a healthcare worker with PCR-confirmed SARS-CoV-2 infection or an uninfected control (not recorded which).

This clonotype was seen only a few times. This chain joins TRBV12-3 or TRBV12-4 and TRBJ1-1, with 7 bases lining up with TRBD1. This CDR3 region has 16 residues. The J segment lost 1 base and the V segment lost 6 bases, leaving 11 bases of the junction unmatched. The CDR3, as DNA: TGTGCCAGCAGAACCGGGACAGCTTCTTGGAACACTGAAGCTTTCTTT. Amino acids: CASRTGTASWNTEAFF.

This clonotype was seen a handful of times. The rearrangement joins TRBV7-2 to TRBJ1-2; D ambiguous. Germline CDR1 SGHTA, CDR2 FQGNSA. The CDR3 is 15 residues long. V shed 2 bases and J shed 1 base, with 11 bases lying between them. In DNA form, the CDR3 reads TGTGCCAGCAGCTTACAAGCTCGAGATAACTATGGCTACACCTTC. Translation: CASSLQARDNYGYTF.

The chain couples TRBV3-1 to TRBJ2-2; D unclear. This CDR3 spans 14 amino acids. Per the germline V gene, CDR1 is LGHDT and CDR2 is YNNKEL (reference sequence). V lost 6 bases and J lost 1, with 9 bases in between. The CDR3 DNA follows: TGTGCCAGCAGACACATCGAGAACACCGGGGAGCTGTTTTTT. Translation: CASRHIENTGELFF.

This clonotype has ten or more counts. The chain is built from TRBV12-3 or TRBV12-4 and TRBJ2-1, with 7 nucleotides matching TRBD1. The V segment lost 2 bases and the J segment 5 bases; nucleotides outside the gene matches: 3. The CDR3 runs 14 residues. CDR3 bases: TGTGCCAGCAGTTTAAGGGGGCTGCACAATGAGCAGTTCTTC. This codes for CASSLRGLHNEQFF.

This clonotype occurred many times. The rearrangement links TRBV20-1 to TRBJ1-1, with D maybe TRBD1 (6 bases). The V end was cut by 6 bases, the J end by 4 bases, with 21 bases between. The CDR3 spans 15 residues. Germline V gene lookup returns CDR1 DFQATT and CDR2 SNEGSKA (reference sequence). The CDR3 region has the DNA TGCAGTGCCCCGGGGGCAGAGGTTCTGAGCACTGAAGCTTTCTTT. Protein: CSAPGAEVLSTEAFF.

This clonotype came up many times. The chain has TRBV7-2 and TRBJ2-5; 10 bases are a match to TRBD2. From germline, CDR1 is SGHTA and CDR2 FQGNSA. The CDR3 consists of 15 residues. Trimming removed 3 bases from V and 4 bases from J; junction bases left unmatched: 5. CDR3 in amino acids: CASSFSGGARETQYF. The CDR3 region has the DNA TGTGCCAGCAGCTTCAGCGGGGGGGCACGAGAGACCCAGTACTTC.

The rearrangement uses TRBV5-1 and TRBJ1-1; 9 nucleotides match TRBD1. This CDR3 is 14 amino acids long. V lost 6 bases to trimming and J lost 5 bases; unmatched junction nucleotides: 8. Germline V CDR1 and CDR2: SGHRS, YFSETQ. The DNA for the CDR3 is TGCGCCAGCACTGAGAGGACAGGGGTGACTGAAGCTTTCTTT. As protein: CASTERTGVTEAFF.

This clonotype was seen many times. The J gene is TRBJ2-1, the V gene TRBV5-1; 8 bases agree with TRBD2. CDR1 SGHRS and CDR2 YFSETQ come from the germline V gene. The CDR3 length is 16 residues. V trimming: 1 base; J trimming: 10 bases; junction bases outside the gene matches: 13. The CDR3 loop reads CASSLNGLAAEREQFF. CDR3 bases: TGCGCCAGCAGCTTGAATGGACTAGCCGCCGAAAGGGAGCAGTTCTTC. The complete variable domain, with remaining parts taken from reference TRBV5-1 and TRBJ2-1, reads KAGVTQTPRYLIKTRGQQVTLSCSPISGHRSVSWYQQTPGQGLQFLFEYFSETQRNKGNFPGRFSGRQFSNSRSEMNVSTLELGDSALYLCASSLNGLAAEREQFFGPGTRLTVL.

A few counts support this clonotype. The chain has TRBV10-3 and TRBJ1-1; D gene unclear. Germline V gene sequence: CDR1 ENHRY, CDR2 SYGVKD. The CDR3 extends over 13 amino acids. V was pared by 6 bases and J by 2 bases, with 10 bases between. CDR3 bases: TGTGCCATCAGCGGATCCCCAAACACTGAAGCTTTCTTT. This codes for CAISGSPNTEAFF.

This clonotype has a count of ten or more. The chain uses TRBV7-6 and TRBJ2-5, with 7 nucleotides matching TRBD2. In germline, CDR1 is SGHVS, CDR2 FNYEAQ. V gave up 2 bases and J gave up 0 bases; unmatched junction bases: 6. The CDR3 is 16 residues long. CDR3 nucleotides: TGTGCCAGCAGCTTATTTCTCGGGGGGTACCAAGAGACCCAGTACTTC. Protein: CASSLFLGGYQETQYF.

This rearrangement joins TRBV6-6 to TRBJ1-1; maybe TRBD1 (5 bases). Germline V gives CDR1 MNHNY, CDR2 SVGAGI (reference sequence). The CDR3 has 11 residues. V was trimmed by 6 bases and J by 7 bases, leaving 9 bases between them. CDR3 sequence (DNA): TGTGCCAGCAGAGAGAGGGGTGAAGCTTTCTTT. Translating gives CASRERGEAFF.

The rearrangement links TRBV20-1 to TRBJ1-2; TRBD1 matches 7 bases. This CDR3 is built from 15 residues. The V gene's germline CDR1 is DFQATT and CDR2 SNEGSKA (reference sequence). The CDR3 sequence is CSPRQGPFPYYGYTF. DNA for the CDR3: TGCAGCCCACGACAGGGCCCGTTCCCCTACTATGGCTACACCTTC.

In this sample, this clonotype turned up many times. This chain links TRBV6-5 with TRBJ2-6; D gene ambiguous. This CDR3 is 16 amino acids long. Per germline, CDR1 MNHEY and CDR2 SVGAGI. The V end lost 0 bases, the J end lost 0 bases, and 6 bases lay between the germline ends. In DNA form, the CDR3 reads TGTGCCAGCAGTTACTCGATGTCCTCTGGGGCCAACGTCCTGACTTTC. Its protein is CASSYSMSSGANVLTF.

This clonotype was counted at least ten times. The chain employs TRBV5-1 and TRBJ1-3, with 7 bases fitting TRBD1. The junction had 9 bases not matched to a gene; V was cut back by 2 bases and J by 4 bases. This CDR3 spans 16 amino acids. Germline V gives CDR1 SGHRS, CDR2 YFSETQ. For the CDR3, the DNA is TGCGCCAGCAGCTTTGGCCGGACAGGAGGAGGAAACACCATATATTTT. Translation gives CASSFGRTGGGNTIYF.

There are many counts of this clonotype. The chain links TRBV18 to TRBJ2-1; 11 bases are shared with TRBD1. Germline V gene sequence: CDR1 KGHSH, CDR2 LQKENI. Trimming took 4 bases from V and 8 from J; bases not matched to a gene: 10. The CDR3 runs to 16 residues. DNA for the CDR3: TGTGCCAGCTCACGGTCCCCCGGGACAGGGGGATATGAGCAGTTCTTC. Translation gives CASSRSPGTGGYEQFF.

This clonotype has ten or more counts. The chain uses TRBV6-5 and TRBJ2-2; TRBD2 agrees at 13 bases. Germline-derived CDR1 and CDR2 are MNHEY and SVGAGI. V trimming: 5 bases; J trimming: 9 bases; junction bases outside the gene matches: 6. The CDR3 spans 15 residues. The CDR3 bases are TGTGCCAGCAGTCCCGGGACTAGCGGGGTCCGGGAGCTGTTTTTT. Amino acids: CASSPGTSGVRELFF.

The chain recombines TRBV7-2 with TRBJ2-3; 12 bases are shared with TRBD2. The length of the CDR3 is 16 residues. In germline, CDR1 is SGHTA, CDR2 FQGNSA. V was pared by 5 bases and J by 2 bases, with 5 bases of the junction left unmatched. The CDR3, as DNA: TGTGCCAGCAGCACTAGCGGGGGGCCCTTCACAGATACGCAGTATTTT. It codes for CASSTSGGPFTDTQYF. The variable domain in full, with the rest retrieved from reference TRBV7-2 and TRBJ2-3, is GAGVSQSPSNKVTEKGKDVELRCDPISGHTALYWYRQSLGQGLEFLIYFQGNSAPDKSGLPSDRFSAERTGGSVSTLTIQRTQQEDSAVYLCASSTSGGPFTDTQYFGPGTRLTVL.

This clonotype was seen at least ten times. This chain connects TRBV5-6 to TRBJ1-1; TRBD1 matches at 10 bases. Germline V CDR1 and CDR2: SGHDT, YYEEEE. The CDR3 length is 15 residues. J gave up 5 bases and V 5 bases, and 9 bases lay outside the gene matches. CDR3 residues: CASRSGTGDSTEAFF. CDR3 in DNA: TGTGCCAGCAGATCCGGGACAGGGGATAGTACTGAAGCTTTCTTT.

The table lists this clonotype with many counts. The chain carries TRBV20-1 and TRBJ2-4; D may be TRBD2 (5 bases). CDR3 length equals 18 residues. CDR1 and CDR2 from the germline V gene are DFQATT and SNEGSKA (reference sequence). Trimming took off 1 base at V and 1 base at J, with 20 bases between the two ends. This chain's CDR3 is CSARVAGEGARAKNIQYF. In DNA form, the CDR3 reads TGCAGTGCTAGAGTTGCGGGTGAGGGTGCCCGGGCCAAAAACATTCAGTACTTC.

This clonotype was counted only a few times. The V gene is TRBV6-5, the J gene TRBJ1-2; no firm D call. Germline lookup yields CDR1 MNHEY and CDR2 SVGAGI. V lost 6 bases and J lost 9, with 11 bases in between. The CDR3 sequence is 11 residues long. In DNA, the CDR3 is TGTGCCAGCAGGAAGGACTCCAGCTACACCTTC. Its translation is CASRKDSSYTF.

This clonotype has a handful of counts. The chain has TRBV4-2 and TRBJ2-1; 8 nucleotides agree with TRBD2. The CDR3 consists of 12 residues. Germline V gives CDR1 LGHNA, CDR2 YNFKEQ. J was trimmed by 12 bases and V by 3 bases; bases with no gene match: 4. CDR3 DNA sequence: TGTGCCAGCAGCCAGGCTGCGGGGGGGCAGTTCTTC. Its protein product is CASSQAAGGQFF.

This clonotype was picked up a small number of times. The rearrangement uses TRBV5-4 and TRBJ2-1; D possibly uses TRBD1 or TRBD2 (5 bases each). V lost 2 bases, J lost 4 bases, and 19 bases lay in between. The CDR3 consists of 17 residues. Germline V gene sequence: CDR1 SGHNT, CDR2 YYREEE (reference sequence). The CDR3: CASSFGGGSVLYNEQFF. CDR3 in DNA: TGTGCCAGCAGCTTCGGTGGGGGTTCCGTCCTATACAATGAGCAGTTCTTC.

The CDR3 reads CSVVDGHPEAFF. CDR3 nucleotides: TGCAGCGTTGTGGACGGACACCCTGAAGCTTTCTTT. This sequence joins TRBV29-1 and TRBJ1-1, with TRBD1 as a possible D gene (5 bases). The CDR3 covers 12 residues. V gave up 4 bases and J gave up 6 bases, with 12 bases separating them. CDR1 is SQVTM, CDR2 ANQGSEA, per germline.

This clonotype was detected a few times. This chain uses TRBV11-2 with TRBJ2-7; D gene ambiguous. This CDR3 is built from 13 residues. Germline CDR1 is SGHAT and CDR2 is FQNNGV. V lost 5 bases and J lost 6, with 14 bases in between. The CDR3 region is CASSVWAVGEQYF. The CDR3 DNA is TGTGCCAGCAGCGTATGGGCGGTTGGCGAGCAGTACTTC.

This clonotype was seen repeatedly, ten times or more. V usage is TRBV20-1 and J usage is TRBJ2-1; D not certain. Germline V CDR1 and CDR2: DFQATT, SNEGSKA (reference sequence). V shed 1 base and J shed 1 base, with 8 bases lying between them. There are 14 residues in the CDR3. The CDR3 region has the DNA TGCAGTGCTAGAGTCGTAGGGTCCTACAATGAGCAGTTCTTC. Its protein is CSARVVGSYNEQFF.

This clonotype was detected many times. This chain links TRBV5-5 with TRBJ1-6; D perhaps matches TRBD1 (5 bases). CDR1 and CDR2 (germline): SGHKS, YYEKEE (reference sequence). Trimming removed 1 base from V and 3 bases from J, with 20 bases in between. This CDR3 has 19 amino acids. CDR3 protein: CASSLSGRAINYYNSPLHF. Written as DNA, the CDR3 is TGTGCCAGCAGCTTGTCAGGCAGGGCCATTAACTACTATAATTCACCCCTCCACTTT.